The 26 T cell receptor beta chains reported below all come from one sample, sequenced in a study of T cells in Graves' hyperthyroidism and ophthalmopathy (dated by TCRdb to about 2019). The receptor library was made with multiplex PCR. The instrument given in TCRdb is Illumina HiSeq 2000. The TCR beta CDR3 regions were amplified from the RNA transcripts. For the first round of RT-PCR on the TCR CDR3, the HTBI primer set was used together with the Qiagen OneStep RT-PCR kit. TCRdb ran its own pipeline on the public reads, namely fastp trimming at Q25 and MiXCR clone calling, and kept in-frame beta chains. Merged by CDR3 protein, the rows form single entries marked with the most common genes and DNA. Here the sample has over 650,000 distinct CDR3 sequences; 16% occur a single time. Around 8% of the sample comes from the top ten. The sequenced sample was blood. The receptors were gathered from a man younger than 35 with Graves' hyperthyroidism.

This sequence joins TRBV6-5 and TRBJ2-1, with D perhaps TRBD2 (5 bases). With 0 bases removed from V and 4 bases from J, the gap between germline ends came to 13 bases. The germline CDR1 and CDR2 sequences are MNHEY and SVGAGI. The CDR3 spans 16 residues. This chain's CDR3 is CASSYSRPGSYNEQFF. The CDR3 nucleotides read TGTGCCAGCAGTTACTCCCGCCCGGGGTCATACAATGAGCAGTTCTTC.

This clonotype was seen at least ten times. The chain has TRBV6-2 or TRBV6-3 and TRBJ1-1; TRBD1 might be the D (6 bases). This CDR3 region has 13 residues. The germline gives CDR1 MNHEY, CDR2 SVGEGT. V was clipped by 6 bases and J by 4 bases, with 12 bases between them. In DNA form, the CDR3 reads TGTGCCAGCAGACCACAGGGTGGCACTGAAGCTTTCTTT. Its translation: CASRPQGGTEAFF.

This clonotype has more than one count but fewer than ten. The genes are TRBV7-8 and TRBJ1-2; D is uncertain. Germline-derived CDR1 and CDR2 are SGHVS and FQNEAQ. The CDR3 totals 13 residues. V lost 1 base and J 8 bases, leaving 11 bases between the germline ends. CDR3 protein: CASSLEKSRGYTF. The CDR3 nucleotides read TGTGCCAGCAGCTTAGAAAAGTCTCGGGGCTACACCTTC.

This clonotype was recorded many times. The CDR3 DNA reads as TGTGCCAGCAGTCAAGGGACAGGGGGCCAAGAGACCCAGTACTTC. This encodes CASSQGTGGQETQYF. The V call is TRBV28, the J call TRBJ2-5; 11 bases match TRBD1. V was pared by 5 bases and J by 1 base, with 3 bases of the junction left unmatched. Germline CDR1 MDHEN, CDR2 SYDVKM. This CDR3 spans 15 amino acids. Drawing the rest from reference TRBV28 and TRBJ2-5, the complete variable domain is DVKVTQSSRYLVKRTGEKVFLECVQDMDHENMFWYRQDPGLGLRLIYFSYDVKMKEKGDIPEGYSVSREKKERFSLILESASTNQTSMYLCASSQGTGGQETQYFGPGTRLLVL.

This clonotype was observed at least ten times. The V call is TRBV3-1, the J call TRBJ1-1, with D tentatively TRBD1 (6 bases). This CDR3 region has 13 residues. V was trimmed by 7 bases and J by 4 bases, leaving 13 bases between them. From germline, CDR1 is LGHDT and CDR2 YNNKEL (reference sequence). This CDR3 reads CASTTTGFTEAFF. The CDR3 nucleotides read TGTGCCAGCACCACGACAGGATTCACTGAAGCTTTCTTT. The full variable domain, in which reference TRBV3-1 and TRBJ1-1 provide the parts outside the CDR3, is DTAVSQTPKYLVTQMGNDKSIKCEQNLGHDTMYWYKQDSKKFLKIMFSYNNKELIINETVPNRFSPKSPDKAHLNLHINSLELGDSAVYFCASTTTGFTEAFFGQGTRLTVV.

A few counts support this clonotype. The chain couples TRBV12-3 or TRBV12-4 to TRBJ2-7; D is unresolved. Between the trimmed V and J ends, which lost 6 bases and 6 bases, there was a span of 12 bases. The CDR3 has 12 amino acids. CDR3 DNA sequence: TGTGCCAGCAGCATATGGGGTAGCGAGCAGTACTTC. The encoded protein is CASSIWGSEQYF.

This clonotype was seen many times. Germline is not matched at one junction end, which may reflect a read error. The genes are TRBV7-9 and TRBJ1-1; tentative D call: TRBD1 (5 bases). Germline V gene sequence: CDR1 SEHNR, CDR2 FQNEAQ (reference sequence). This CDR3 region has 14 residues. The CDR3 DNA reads TGTGCCAGCAGCTTAGCAGGGGCGAACACTGAAACTTTCTTT. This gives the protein CASSLAGANTETFF.

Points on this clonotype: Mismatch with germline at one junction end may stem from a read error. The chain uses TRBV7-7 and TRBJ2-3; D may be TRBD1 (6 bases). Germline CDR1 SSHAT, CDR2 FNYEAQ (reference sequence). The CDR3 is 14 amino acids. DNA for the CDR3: TGTGCTAGCAGCCTAAACAGGGACACAGATACGCAGTATTTT. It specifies CASSLNRDTDTQYF. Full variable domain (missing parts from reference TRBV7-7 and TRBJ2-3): GAGVSQSPRYKVTKRGQDVTLRCDPISSHATLYWYQQALGQGPEFLTYFNYEAQPDKSGLPSDRFSAERPEGSISTLTIQRTEQRDSAMYRCASSLNRDTDTQYFGPGTRLTVL.

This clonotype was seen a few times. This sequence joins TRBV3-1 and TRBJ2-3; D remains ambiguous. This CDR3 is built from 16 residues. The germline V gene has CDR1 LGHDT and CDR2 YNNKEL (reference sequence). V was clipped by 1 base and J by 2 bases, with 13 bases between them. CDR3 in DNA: TGTGCCAGCAGCCAAGGGGATCATCCAAACACAGATACGCAGTATTTT. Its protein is CASSQGDHPNTDTQYF.

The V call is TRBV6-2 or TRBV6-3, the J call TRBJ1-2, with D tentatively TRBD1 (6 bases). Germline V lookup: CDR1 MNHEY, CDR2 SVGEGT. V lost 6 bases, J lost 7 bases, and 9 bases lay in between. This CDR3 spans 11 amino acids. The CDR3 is CASRRGGGYTF. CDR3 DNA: TGTGCCAGCAGAAGAGGGGGTGGCTACACCTTC.

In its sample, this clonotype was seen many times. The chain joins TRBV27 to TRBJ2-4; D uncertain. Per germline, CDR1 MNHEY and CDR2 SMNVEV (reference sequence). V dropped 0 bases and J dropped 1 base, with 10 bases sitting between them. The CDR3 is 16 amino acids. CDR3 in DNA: TGTGCCAGCAGTTTATCGTTAGGGTGGGCCAAAAACATTCAGTACTTC. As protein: CASSLSLGWAKNIQYF.

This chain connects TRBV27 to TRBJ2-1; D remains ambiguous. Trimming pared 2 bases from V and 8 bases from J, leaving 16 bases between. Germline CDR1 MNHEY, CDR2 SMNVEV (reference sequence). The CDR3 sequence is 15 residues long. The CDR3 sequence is CASSLPGPESYEQFF. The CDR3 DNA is TGTGCCAGCAGTTTACCCGGCCCGGAAAGCTATGAGCAGTTCTTC.

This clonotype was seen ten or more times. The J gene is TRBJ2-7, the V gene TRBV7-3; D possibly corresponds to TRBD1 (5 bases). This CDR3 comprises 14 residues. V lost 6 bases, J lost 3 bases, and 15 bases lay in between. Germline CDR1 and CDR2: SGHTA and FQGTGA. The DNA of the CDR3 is TGTGCCAGCAGGCCTAACGCCGACAGCTACGAGCAGTACTTC. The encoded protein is CASRPNADSYEQYF.

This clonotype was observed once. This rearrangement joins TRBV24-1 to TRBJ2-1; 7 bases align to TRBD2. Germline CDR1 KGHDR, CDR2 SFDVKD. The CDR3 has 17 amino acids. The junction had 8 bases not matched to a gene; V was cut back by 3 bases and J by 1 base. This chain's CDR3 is CATSDDKSGKSYNEQFF. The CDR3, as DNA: TGTGCCACCAGTGATGATAAGAGCGGGAAGTCCTACAATGAGCAGTTCTTC.

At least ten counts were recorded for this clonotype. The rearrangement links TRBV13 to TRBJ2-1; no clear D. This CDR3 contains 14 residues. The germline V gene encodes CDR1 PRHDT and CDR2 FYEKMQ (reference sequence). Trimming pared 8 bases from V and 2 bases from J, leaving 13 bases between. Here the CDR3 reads CASGSLQTYNEQFF. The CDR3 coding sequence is TGTGCCAGCGGTAGTCTTCAAACCTACAATGAGCAGTTCTTC.

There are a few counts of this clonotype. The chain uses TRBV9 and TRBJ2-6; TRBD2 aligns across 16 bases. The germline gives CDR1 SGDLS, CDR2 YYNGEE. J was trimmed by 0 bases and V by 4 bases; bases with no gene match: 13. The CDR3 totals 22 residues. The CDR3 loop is CASSLTGTSGRGGGSGANVLTF. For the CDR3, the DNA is TGTGCCAGCAGCCTCACCGGGACTAGCGGGAGGGGCGGCGGCTCTGGGGCCAACGTCCTGACTTTC. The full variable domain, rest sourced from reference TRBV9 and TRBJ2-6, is DSGVTQTPKHLITATGQRVTLRCSPRSGDLSVYWYQQSLDQGLQFLIQYYNGEERAKGNILERFSAQQFPDLHSELNLSSLELGDSALYFCASSLTGTSGRGGGSGANVLTFGAGSRLTVL.

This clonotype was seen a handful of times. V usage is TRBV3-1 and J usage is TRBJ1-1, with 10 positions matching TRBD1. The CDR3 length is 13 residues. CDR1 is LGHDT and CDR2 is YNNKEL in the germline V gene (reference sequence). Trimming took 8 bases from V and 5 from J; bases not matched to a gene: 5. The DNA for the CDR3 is TGTGCCAGCGAGATGGACAGGGGGACTGAAGCTTTCTTT. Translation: CASEMDRGTEAFF.

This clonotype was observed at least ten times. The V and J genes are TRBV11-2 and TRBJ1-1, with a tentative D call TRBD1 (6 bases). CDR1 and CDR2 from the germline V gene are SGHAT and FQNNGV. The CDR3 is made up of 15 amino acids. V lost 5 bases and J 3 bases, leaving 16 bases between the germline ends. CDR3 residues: CASSPRAGVDTEAFF. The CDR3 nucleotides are TGTGCCAGCAGCCCTCGGGCAGGGGTGGACACTGAAGCTTTCTTT.

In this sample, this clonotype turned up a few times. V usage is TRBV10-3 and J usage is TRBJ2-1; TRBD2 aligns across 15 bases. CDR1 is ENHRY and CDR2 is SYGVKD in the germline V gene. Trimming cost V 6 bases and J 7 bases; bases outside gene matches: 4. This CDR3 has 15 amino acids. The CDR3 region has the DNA TGTGCCATCAGCGGACTAGCGGGAGGGGAAAATGAGCAGTTCTTC. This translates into CAISGLAGGENEQFF.

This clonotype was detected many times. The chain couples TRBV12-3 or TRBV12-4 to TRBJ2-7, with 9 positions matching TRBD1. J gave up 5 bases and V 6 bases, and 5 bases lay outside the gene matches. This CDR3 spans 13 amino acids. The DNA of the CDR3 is TGTGCCAGCAGGAGGACAGGGGAGCACGAGCAGTACTTC. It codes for CASRRTGEHEQYF.

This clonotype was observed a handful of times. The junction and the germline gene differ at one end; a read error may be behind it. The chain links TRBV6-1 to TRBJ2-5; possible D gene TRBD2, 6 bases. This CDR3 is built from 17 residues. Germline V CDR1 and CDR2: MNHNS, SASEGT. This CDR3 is CASSEELLGGRQEAQYF. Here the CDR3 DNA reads TGTGCCAGCAGTGAAGAATTACTGGGGGGTCGGCAAGAGGCCCAGTACTTC.

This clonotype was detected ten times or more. The CDR3 DNA reads TGCAGTGCTAGAAACGAGGTAACCTACGAGCAGTACTTC. It encodes CSARNEVTYEQYF. The chain joins TRBV20-1 to TRBJ2-7; no reliable D call. CDR3 length: 13 amino acids. Germline V gene lookup returns CDR1 DFQATT and CDR2 SNEGSKA (reference sequence). The V end lost 2 bases, the J end lost 2 bases, and 10 bases lay between the germline ends.

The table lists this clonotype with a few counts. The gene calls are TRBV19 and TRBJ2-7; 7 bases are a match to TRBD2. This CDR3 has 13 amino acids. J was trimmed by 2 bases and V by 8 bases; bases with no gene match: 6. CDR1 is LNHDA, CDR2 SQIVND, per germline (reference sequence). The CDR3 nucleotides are TGTGCCAGTTCTGCGGGAGCCCCCTACGAGCAGTACTTC. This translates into CASSAGAPYEQYF.

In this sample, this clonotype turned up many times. The CDR3 spells CASSHGGSEQYF. The DNA of the CDR3 is TGTGCCAGCAGCCATGGAGGGAGCGAGCAGTACTTC. V is TRBV3-1 and J is TRBJ2-7; TRBD2 might be the D (6 bases). The V and J ends lost 3 bases and 6 bases respectively, with 9 bases between them. The CDR3 sequence is 12 residues long. Per germline, CDR1 LGHDT and CDR2 YNNKEL (reference sequence).

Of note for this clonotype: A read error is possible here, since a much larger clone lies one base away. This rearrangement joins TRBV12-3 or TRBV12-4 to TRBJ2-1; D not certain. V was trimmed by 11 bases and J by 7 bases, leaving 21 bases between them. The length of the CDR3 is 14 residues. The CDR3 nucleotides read TGTGCCGCAGATCGGATAGGGATGGGAAATGAGCAGTTCTTC. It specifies CAADRIGMGNEQFF.

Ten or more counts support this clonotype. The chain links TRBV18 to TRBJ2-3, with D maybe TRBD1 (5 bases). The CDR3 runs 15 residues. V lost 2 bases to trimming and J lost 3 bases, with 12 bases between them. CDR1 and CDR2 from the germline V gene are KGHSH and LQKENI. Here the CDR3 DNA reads TGTGCCAGCTCACCAGTAAGGGGTATGACAGATACGCAGTATTTT. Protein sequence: CASSPVRGMTDTQYF.